This TCR beta chain was captured by sequencing in a study of cytomegalovirus exposure and HLA in healthy donors listed by TCRdb under 2017. Broadly, across the study: According to an earlier analysis of a few hundred of the donors, about 179 million T cells yielded roughly 110 million unique TCR beta sequences and approximately 300 Gb of sequence data. In the later analysis, no new phenotypic data were used to find candidate immune exposures; instead, reliance was placed on TCR beta sequences and their occurrence across donors. Donor age, sex, ethnicity and CMV serostatus were compiled alongside the repertoire data. The aim of the study was to test whether cataloging public T cell receptors could identify signatures of past pathogen exposure. Of the 300 to 500 genotyped donors, 81% were placed in the genetic ancestry cluster associated with self-reported Caucasian donors. On average, over 200,000 unique TCR beta nucleotide sequences were sequenced per donor among 398 genotyped donors of the cohort, with roughly 18% of those sequences being non-productive. Along with the approximately 700-subject first cohort, a separate validation cohort of some 130 different subjects was used. The study combined high-throughput TCR immunosequencing, statistical association of individual TCRs with disease status, and machine learning to predict cytomegalovirus infection status. An earlier analysis of some 500 of the donors used high-throughput TCR beta sequencing to judge whether each TCR beta V gene segment behaved as functional or pseudogenic. All discovery cohort repertoires had been generated on a single sequencing platform. A later analysis re-examined previously published TCR beta repertoires from just over 650 donors and added high-resolution HLA genotyping to investigate patterns of TCR occurrence. HLA typing covered class I and class II loci at four-digit resolution. An early release covering approximately 600 HLA-typed donors comprised approximately 300 gigabases of sequencing data and about 90 million unique TCR sequences. The number of donors typed differed by locus, with 629-630 for A, B, C, DRB1 and DQB1, around 500 for DQA1, 600 to 610 for DPA1, and over 400 for DPB1. The T cell repertoires of around 670 subjects were profiled by immunosequencing and related to cytomegalovirus serostatus. A later genetic analysis took genome-wide SNP genotypes for about 65% of the 666 donors and used that subset as a discovery cohort. Several DR-DQ haplotypes were handled as single units for association and clustering because linkage in the cohort was strong.

In total, just over 650 healthy bone marrow donors made up the cohort. All cohort members were sampled while nominally healthy, although unrecorded immune exposures were likely present. The donor was CMV seropositive and belonged to the group of over 250 seropositive cohort members. Each donor provided a peripheral blood sample, and peripheral blood mononuclear cells were used for TCR beta sequencing. Genomic DNA was extracted from the blood cell samples with the Qiagen DNeasy Blood Extraction Kit. The method behind the library was the immunoSEQ multiplex PCR assay. The multiplex PCR relied on a mix of 60 forward primers for TCR Vbeta segments and 13 reverse primers for TCR Jbeta segments. The CDR3 region of rearranged TCR beta genes was amplified from genomic DNA with a multiplex PCR assay. Amplified TCR beta libraries were sequenced as 87-base-pair reads on the Illumina HiSeq System. Turning to the authors' computational methods: In a later analysis, about 80 million unique TCR beta chains were counted across the 500 to 850 repertoires, and around 10 million of these chains were shared by at least two donors. Raw reads were error-corrected and collapsed into unique sequences with a nearest-neighbor algorithm that merged closely related sequences to remove PCR and sequencing errors. To assign V, D and J gene segments, CDR3 sequences were aligned to IMGT reference sequences. For a sequence to be retained, a match of at least six nucleotides to both a V gene segment and a J gene segment was required. A rearrangement counted as productive if the CDR3 had no stop codons and remained in frame with V and J, and every other rearrangement counted as non-productive. CDR3 was defined by IMGT convention, running from the second conserved V-encoded cysteine to the conserved J-encoded phenylalanine. In an earlier analysis of more than 550 of the donors, sequences lacking an unambiguous match to a single V gene segment were excluded. An earlier analysis of some 500 of the donors classified V segments as functional when productive rearrangements were above 56.7% and as segregating when the standard deviation between donors was above 5%. A statistical classification framework was built for diagnosing cytomegalovirus status from the catalog of TCR beta chain sequences. A later analysis assigned V and J genes by comparing TCR nucleotide sequences with IMGT/GENE-DB human TR gene sequences. A later analysis assigned CDR3 sequences and most-parsimonious VDJ recombination scenarios with the TCRdist pipeline. In a later analysis, each TCR beta chain was defined by its CDR3 amino acid sequence together with its V-gene family, and reads lacking a unique V-gene family were excluded. As a way to deal with suspected cross-contamination and a sequencing artifact, a later analysis dropped 450 to 700 nucleotide sequences that were highly shared and had low generation probability. In a later analysis, a clonal expansion index was calculated for each public chain from normalized within-repertoire ranks of inferred template counts. Generation probabilities in a later analysis came from a VDJ recombination model fitted to out-of-frame rearrangements, and those results were checked against IGoR. A later analysis scored TCR-TCR, TCR-HLA and TCR-CMV co-occurrence with hypergeometric tests, applying a repertoire-size bias correction to TCR pairs. In a later analysis, false discovery rates were estimated by permuting HLA or CMV assignments 20 times. In a later analysis, co-occurring TCRs were grouped using DBSCAN, with TCRdist sequence similarity added in when clustering inside HLA-allele-positive subsets. For co-occurrence clustering, repertoires with fewer than 30,000 or more than 120,000 public chains were excluded, along with a handful of repertoires with anomalous nucleotide sharing. Imported from immuneACCESS, the table was reduced by TCRdb to in-frame sequences with V and J called. These copies leave out some clones; in studies compared against another copy, an unresolved V gene accounts for under half, and the cause of the remainder is not known. The V and J calls and clone size come from that table; D and trimming were worked out from the DNA. The sample contains about 100,000 clones, approximately 76% of them found a single time. The ten largest clones capture under 20% of the sample.

Concerning this clone itself: Its antigen has not been determined. Base qualities were left out, and no much larger clone turns up one base away.

The full study reports these points: An association between a missense DCLRE1C variant and V-gene and J-gene trimming of TCR beta chains was found in a later genetic analysis and replicated in an independent cohort. A later genetic analysis reported fewer N-insertions in productive TCRs among donors in an Asian-associated ancestry cluster than the roughly 700-donor mean. The study gave a list of 150 to 200 TCR beta chains associated with cytomegalovirus. In both the original and validation cohorts, the classifier was reported to diagnose cytomegalovirus status with high specificity and sensitivity. Linkage disequilibrium might explain the correlated functional status among segregating V segments, but an unknown experimental factor could not be excluded. Some IMGT-functional V segments, including TRBV6-2 and TRBV6-3, could not be distinguished by the 87-base-pair reads and were therefore excluded. The authors suggested that the approach could potentially be generalized to other disease states and immunological phenotypes. When HLA alleles, especially DR and DQ, strongly co-occurred, attributing TCR associations to individual alleles was difficult. A cluster of highly shared sequence variants was judged likely to represent a technical artifact of the sequencing pipeline. Sequencing depth was assumed to be roughly uniform across donors in the presence/absence analyses, though that assumption may not hold. In vitro tests confirmed that a few of the cytomegalovirus-associated TCR beta chains recognize cytomegalovirus antigens. A later analysis associated 16,951 TCR beta sequences with specific HLA alleles at a false discovery rate of 0.05. In an earlier analysis of under 600 of the donors, most TCR beta V segments were observed in productive rearrangements about 90% or about 30% of the time, broadly matching IMGT annotations. For the cohort, immune exposure information was limited to CMV serostatus. In a later analysis, several top co-occurrence clusters were reported to appear linked to parvovirus B19, influenza, CMV and Epstein-Barr virus. Most TCR sequences were seen in very few donors, while some public TCRs were found in many individuals. This cohort had only TCR beta chains sequenced, and the lack of alpha or paired-chain data limited which features could be detected. HLA typing was unavailable for some donors at each locus, so association tests used only the typed subset. Most CMV-associated TCR beta chains appeared to be HLA-restricted in a later analysis, and the HLA associations seemed to be driven largely by CMV exposure. A further reported finding was that TCR beta sequences accurately predicted the HLA-A and HLA-B alleles for most subjects in the first cohort. In a later analysis, HLA-associated TCR beta chains showed more clonal expansion and lower generation probabilities than non-associated chains that were equally common. According to a later analysis, TCR association rates differed among HLA loci, with DRB1 alleles showing the most associated TCRs and HLA-C alleles showing the fewest. The earlier analysis of around 600 of the donors excluded some 16 rarely observed V segments, including chromosome 9 orphons, because counts were too low.

The junction shows trimming of 5 bases on V and 6 bases on J, and the gene matches do not reach 4 bases of it. The CDR3 spans 13 residues, from the cysteine through the phenylalanine. Only CDR3 DNA is held: 39 bases, read in frame from base 1. According to the germline V gene (reference sequence), CDR1 reads MNHNY and CDR2 reads SVGAGI. The chain joins TRBV6-6 to TRBJ1-1; TRBD1 lines up with 9 middle nucleotides. This receptor was taken from a woman aged 55 to 70 in good health and CMV-seropositive. Specimen: PBMCs. The CDR3 in this case is CASSRDRASEAFF. The nucleotides are TGTGCCAGCAGTCGGGACAGGGCGTCTGAAGCTTTCTTT.